These 4 T cell receptor beta chains were all obtained from the same sample, sequenced in a study of T cells after yellow fever vaccination. MiXCR, run by TCRdb on the 5' RACE reads, gives a single entry per CDR3 protein. This sample has 500,000 to 650,000 distinct CDR3 sequences, with about 13% found just once. Sequenced material: PBMCs, taken on the day of the yellow fever booster vaccination. All receptors come from a man aged 30 to 39 who received the YFV17D yellow fever vaccine.

Many counts were recorded for this clonotype. V gene TRBV7-2 combines with J gene TRBJ1-2, with 7 bases aligning to TRBD1. Germline CDR1 SGHTA, CDR2 FQGNSA. There are 15 residues in the CDR3. The V gene end was trimmed by 1 base and the J gene end by 6 bases; junction bases not matched to a gene: 8. CDR3 loop: CASSLGQGRSDGYTF. In DNA, the CDR3 is TGTGCCAGCAGCTTAGGACAGGGACGGTCAGATGGCTACACCTTC.

The genes are TRBV11-1 and TRBJ1-4; 8 nucleotides agree with TRBD1. The CDR3 consists of 14 residues. Trimming took 5 bases from V and 5 from J; bases not matched to a gene: 4. Looked up from germline, CDR1 is SGHAT and CDR2 is FQDESV (reference sequence). CDR3 bases: TGTGCCAGCAGCCATCGGACAGGGAATGAAAAACTGTTTTTT. It specifies CASSHRTGNEKLFF.

This clonotype has a handful of counts. The chain recombines TRBV12-3 or TRBV12-4 with TRBJ1-5; D perhaps matches TRBD1 (6 bases). The CDR3 length is 16 residues. Trimming left V 6 bases short and J 4 bases short, with 19 bases between. DNA for the CDR3: TGTGCCAGCAGCAGGCCCGCGGGGGCCCAGAATCAGCCCCAGCATTTT. Protein sequence: CASSRPAGAQNQPQHF.

This clonotype was observed a few times. V usage is TRBV6-1 and J usage is TRBJ1-1; 9 bases align to TRBD1. CDR3 length: 16 amino acids. The trim removed 5 bases at V and 5 bases at J, leaving 12 bases unmatched. From germline, CDR1 is MNHNS and CDR2 SASEGT. CDR3 loop: CASSPGQGLVLTEAFF. The CDR3 nucleotides read TGTGCCAGCAGTCCGGGACAGGGACTGGTTCTGACTGAAGCTTTCTTT.